The clone carrying this TCR beta chain turned up a few times. Its cognate antigen is unknown. The sample comes from a study of beta chain features in type 1 diabetes. This CDR3 has 13 amino acids. Per the germline V gene, CDR1 is SGHDT and CDR2 is YYEEEE. Trimming took 4 bases from V and 5 from J, leaving 12 bases between them. Sampling consisted of one heparinised blood draw per donor, averaging about 116 mL. Cell sorting via CD45RO/CCR7/CD25/CD127/CD95/CD27 was performed to obtain CD4+ naive, central memory, regulatory and stem cell-like memory cells. TCRB transcripts that were expressed got sequenced, as all of the isolated RNA had been reverse transcribed. The data were produced by immunoSEQ multiplex PCR, yet TCRdb's version contains in-frame clones alone and is incomplete. The sample has over 150,000 clones, 7.8% seen once. Study-level results: People with Type 1 diabetes carried modestly yet significantly shorter TCRB CDR3s in all four CD4+ subsets. With patients and controls alike, PCR might favor shorter templates to an equal degree.

The origin of this receptor is a woman aged 40-49 years with type 1 diabetes. V gene TRBV5-6 combines with J gene TRBJ1-1; D call uncertain. The sample consisted of central memory CD4+ T cells from blood. CDR3 protein: CASSLGPGTEAFF. Here the CDR3 DNA reads TGTGCCAGCAGCCTAGGTCCCGGGACTGAAGCTTTCTTT.